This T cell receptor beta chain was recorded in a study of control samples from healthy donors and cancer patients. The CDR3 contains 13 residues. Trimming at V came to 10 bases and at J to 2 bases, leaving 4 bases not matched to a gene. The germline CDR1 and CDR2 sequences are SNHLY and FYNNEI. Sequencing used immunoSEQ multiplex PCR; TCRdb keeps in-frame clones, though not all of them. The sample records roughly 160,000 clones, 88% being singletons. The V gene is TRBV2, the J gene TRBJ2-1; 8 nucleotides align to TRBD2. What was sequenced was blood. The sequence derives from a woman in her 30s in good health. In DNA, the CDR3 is TGTGCCATCACAGCGGGGGCCTACAATGAGCAGTTCTTC. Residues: CAITAGAYNEQFF.